This is a list of T cell receptor beta chains from one sample in a study of cytomegalovirus exposure and HLA in healthy donors. The assay was immunoSEQ multiplex PCR, and TCRdb's table has in-frame clones only and misses some. The sample consists of over 150,000 clones, 70% to 85% of them appearing once. The sequencing input was PBMCs. Receptor source: a man aged 40-55 years in good health and CMV-seronegative. Both conserved end residues are part of each CDR3. A D gene is named only where the DNA matches it firmly. Rows give clone size only sometimes, using once, few, many, or a class for an expanded clone.

V gene: TRBV7-6; CDR3 length: 13; J gene: TRBJ2-2; D gene: -; clone size: -; CDR3 DNA: TGTGCCAGCAGCACCAGGGTGGCCGGGGAGCTGTTTTTT; CDR3 protein: CASSTRVAGELFF
V gene: TRBV7-6; CDR3 length: 16; J gene: TRBJ2-1; D gene: -; clone size: -; CDR3 DNA: TGTGCCAGCAGCGTCCGGGGTTCGGGATACTACAATGAGCAGTTCTTC; CDR3 protein: CASSVRGSGYYNEQFF
V gene: TRBV4-3; CDR3 length: 16; J gene: TRBJ2-7; D gene: TRBD2; clone size: -; CDR3 DNA: TGCGCCAGCAGCCAAGATCGAGCGGGAGCCCTCTACGAGCAGTACTTC; CDR3 protein: CASSQDRAGALYEQYF
V gene: TRBV19; CDR3 length: 14; J gene: TRBJ2-2; D gene: TRBD1; clone size: -; CDR3 DNA: TGTGCCAGTAGTAATCAGGGGGACACCGGGGAGCTGTTTTTT; CDR3 protein: CASSNQGDTGELFF
V gene: TRBV14; CDR3 length: 13; J gene: TRBJ1-6; D gene: -; clone size: -; CDR3 DNA: TGTGCCAGCAGCCAGCGATGGAATTCACCCCTCCACTTT; CDR3 protein: CASSQRWNSPLHF
V gene: TRBV11-2; CDR3 length: 17; J gene: TRBJ2-1; D gene: TRBD2; clone size: -; CDR3 DNA: TGTGCCAGCAGCCCGGGGACTAGCGGGAGGGCGTACAATGAGCAGTTCTTC; CDR3 protein: CASSPGTSGRAYNEQFF
V gene: TRBV28; CDR3 length: 13; J gene: TRBJ2-5; D gene: -; clone size: -; CDR3 DNA: TGTGCCAGCGCAGCTTTACAGGGAGAGACCCAGTACTTC; CDR3 protein: CASAALQGETQYF
V gene: TRBV4-2; CDR3 length: 20; J gene: TRBJ2-3; D gene: TRBD1; clone size: -; CDR3 DNA: TGTGCCAGCAGCCAAGATAGGGGGGTTGAGGGGACAGGTCCCCTAGATACGCAGTATTTT; CDR3 protein: CASSQDRGVEGTGPLDTQYF
V gene: TRBV19; CDR3 length: 13; J gene: TRBJ2-3; D gene: TRBD2; clone size: -; CDR3 DNA: TGTGCCAGTAGGAGCGGGAACACAGATACGCAGTATTTT; CDR3 protein: CASRSGNTDTQYF
V gene: TRBV7-9; CDR3 length: 11; J gene: TRBJ2-7; D gene: -; clone size: -; CDR3 DNA: TGTGCCAGCAGCTTACAGGACAGGCAGTACTTC; CDR3 protein: CASSLQDRQYF
V gene: TRBV10-3; CDR3 length: 13; J gene: TRBJ2-3; D gene: -; clone size: -; CDR3 DNA: TGTGCCATCAGTCCAGGGATTCAAGATACGCAGTATTTT; CDR3 protein: CAISPGIQDTQYF
V gene: TRBV2; CDR3 length: 13; J gene: TRBJ1-1; D gene: -; clone size: few; CDR3 DNA: TGTGCCAGCAGCTCCGGGTCGACCACTGAAGCTTTCTTT; CDR3 protein: CASSSGSTTEAFF
V gene: TRBV30; CDR3 length: 13; J gene: TRBJ2-5; D gene: -; clone size: -; CDR3 DNA: TGTGCCTGGAGTTGGGACTCTCAAGAGACCCAGTACTTC; CDR3 protein: CAWSWDSQETQYF
V gene: TRBV4-1; CDR3 length: 16; J gene: TRBJ2-1; D gene: TRBD2; clone size: -; CDR3 DNA: TGCGCCAGCAGCCAAGACTCAGCGGGAGTGTACAATGAGCAGTTCTTC; CDR3 protein: CASSQDSAGVYNEQFF
V gene: TRBV5-6; CDR3 length: 16; J gene: TRBJ1-5; D gene: -; clone size: -; CDR3 DNA: TGTGCCACCTCGACTCACGGGGAAAGAGGCAATCAGCCCCAGCATTTT; CDR3 protein: CATSTHGERGNQPQHF
V gene: TRBV5-4; CDR3 length: 14; J gene: TRBJ1-1; D gene: -; clone size: -; CDR3 DNA: TGTGCCAGCAGCCCCCCGGGTCTTCCGACTGAAGCTTTCTTT; CDR3 protein: CASSPPGLPTEAFF